This T cell receptor beta chain appears in the sequencing data of a study of CD8+ T cells in alopecia areata. Findings and caveats of the study: Tofacitinib delivered significant drops in scalp clonality and in expanded CD8+ clones among the top 100.

Treatment meaning: oral pan-JAK inhibitor, 5-10 mg twice daily. Extracted RNA was reverse transcribed into cDNA, the sequencing template. Profiled with immunoSEQ multiplex PCR; TCRdb holds only in-frame clones, not every one. Here the sample spans roughly 120,000 clones, about three fifths being singletons. Worth noting for this clone: What it binds is not known.

The CDR3 length is 15 residues. Germline-derived CDR1 and CDR2 are SEHNR and FQNEAQ (reference sequence). The V gene is TRBV7-9, the J gene TRBJ2-5, with 9 nucleotides matching TRBD1. The J call may not be correct, given that the DNA end is closer to TRBJ2-7. The sample was CD8+ T cells sorted from blood, taken at week 24, from a patient treated with tofacitinib. The receptor comes from a human donor with alopecia areata. The CDR3 DNA reads as TGTGCCAGCAGCTTAGATGGGACAGGGCCAGTCGAGCAGTACTTC. It specifies CASSLDGTGPVEQYF.